Ten or more counts support the clone carrying this T cell receptor (beta chain). No antigen is known for it. The data were obtained in a study of CD8 T cells in ankylosing spondylitis. General study points: As for the disease-linked clones, they showed a CD8+ phenotype and occurred at relatively low frequencies in peripheral blood. Matched ankylosing spondylitis synovial fluid reportedly showed significant enrichment of disease-linked clones. What seemed typical of ankylosing spondylitis blood was a TCR beta motif built from roughly eight highly homologous variants.

Quantitative 5'-RACE with molecular barcodes generated TCR beta libraries. From the 5' RACE reads, TCRdb called clonotypes with MiXCR, one entry per CDR3 protein. The sample includes some 240,000 distinct CDR3 sequences, about a sixth of them seen just once. The CDR3 has 11 amino acids. V lost 4 bases, J lost 1 base, and 5 bases lay in between. The V gene's germline CDR1 is SQVTM and CDR2 ANQGSEA. The sequence came from a male donor with ankylosing spondylitis or in good health (not recorded which). Material: blood, either unsorted or a sorted T cell fraction (not recorded which). The rearrangement links TRBV29-1 to TRBJ2-7; D is ambiguous. The DNA for the CDR3 is TGCAGCGTTGTGGCGTCCTACGAGCAGTACTTC. Translation gives CSVVASYEQYF.